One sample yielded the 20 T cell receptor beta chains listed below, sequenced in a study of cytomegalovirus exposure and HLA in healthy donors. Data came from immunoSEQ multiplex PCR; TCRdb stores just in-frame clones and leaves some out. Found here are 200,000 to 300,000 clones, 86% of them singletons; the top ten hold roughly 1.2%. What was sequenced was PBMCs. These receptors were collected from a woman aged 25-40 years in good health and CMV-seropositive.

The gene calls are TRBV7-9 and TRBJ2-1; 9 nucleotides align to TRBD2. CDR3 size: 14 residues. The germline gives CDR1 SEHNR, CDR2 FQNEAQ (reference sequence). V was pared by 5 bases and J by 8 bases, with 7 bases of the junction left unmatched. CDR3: CASSPSGNQDEQFF. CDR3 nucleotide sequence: TGTGCCAGCAGCCCTAGCGGGAATCAGGATGAGCAGTTCTTC. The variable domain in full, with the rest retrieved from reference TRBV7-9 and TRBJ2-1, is DTGVSQNPRHKITKRGQNVTFRCDPISEHNRLYWYRQTLGQGPEFLTYFQNEAQLEKSRLLSDRFSAERPKGSFSTLEIQRTEQGDSAMYLCASSPSGNQDEQFFGPGTRLTVL.

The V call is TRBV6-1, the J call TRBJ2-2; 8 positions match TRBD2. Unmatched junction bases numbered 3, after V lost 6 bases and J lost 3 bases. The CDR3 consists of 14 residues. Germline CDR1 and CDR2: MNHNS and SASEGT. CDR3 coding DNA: TGTGCCAGCAGGGCGGGAGGACACACCGGGGAGCTGTTTTTT. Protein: CASRAGGHTGELFF.

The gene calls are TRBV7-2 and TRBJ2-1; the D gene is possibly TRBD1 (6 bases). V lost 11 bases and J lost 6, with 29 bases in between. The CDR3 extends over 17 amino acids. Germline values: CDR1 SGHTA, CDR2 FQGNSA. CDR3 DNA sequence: TGTGCCTGCGGTGGGATTGGAAGCAGGGGATGGGGCAATGAGCAGTTCTTC. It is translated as CACGGIGSRGWGNEQFF.

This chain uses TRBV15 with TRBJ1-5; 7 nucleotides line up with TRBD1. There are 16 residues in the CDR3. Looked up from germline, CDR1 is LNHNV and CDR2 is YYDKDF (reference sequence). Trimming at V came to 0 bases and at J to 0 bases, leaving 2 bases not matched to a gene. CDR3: CATSRDWDSSNQPQHF. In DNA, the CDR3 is TGTGCCACCAGCAGAGATTGGGACAGTAGCAATCAGCCCCAGCATTTT.

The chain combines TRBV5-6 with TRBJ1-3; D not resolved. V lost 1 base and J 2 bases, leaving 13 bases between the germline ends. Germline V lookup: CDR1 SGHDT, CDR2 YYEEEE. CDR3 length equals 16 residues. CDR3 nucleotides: TGTGCCAGCAGCTTGAACGGGGTCTTTCCTGGAAACACCATATATTTT. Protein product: CASSLNGVFPGNTIYF.

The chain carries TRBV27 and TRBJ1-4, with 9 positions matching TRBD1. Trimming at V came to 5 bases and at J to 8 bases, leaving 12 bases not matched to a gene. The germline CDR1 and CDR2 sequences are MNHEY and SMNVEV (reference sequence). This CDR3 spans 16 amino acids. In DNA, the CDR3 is TGTGCCAGCAGTCCAGGCGCGACAGGGGGAGCGGAAAAACTGTTTTTT. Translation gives CASSPGATGGAEKLFF.

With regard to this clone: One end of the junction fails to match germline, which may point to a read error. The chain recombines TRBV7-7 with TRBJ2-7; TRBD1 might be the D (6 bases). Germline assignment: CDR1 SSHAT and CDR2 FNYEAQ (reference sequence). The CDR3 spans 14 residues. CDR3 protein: CASSSGHGAYEQYF. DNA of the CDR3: TGTGCTAGCAGCTCGGGACATGGGGCCTACGAGCAGTACTTC.

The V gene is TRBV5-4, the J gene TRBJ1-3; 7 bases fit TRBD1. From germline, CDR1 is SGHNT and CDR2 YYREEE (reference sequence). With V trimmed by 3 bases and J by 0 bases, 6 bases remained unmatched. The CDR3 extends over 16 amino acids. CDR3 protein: CASSYRQGTSGNTIYF. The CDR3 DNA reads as TGTGCCAGCAGCTACAGACAGGGAACCTCTGGAAACACCATATATTTT.

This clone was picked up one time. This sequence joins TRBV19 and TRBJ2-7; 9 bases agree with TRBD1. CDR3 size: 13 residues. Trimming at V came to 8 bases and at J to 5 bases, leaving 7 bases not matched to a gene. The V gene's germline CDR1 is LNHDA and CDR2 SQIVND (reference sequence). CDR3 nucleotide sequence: TGTGCCAGTTCCGGGACAGGGATCCACGAGCAGTACTTC. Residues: CASSGTGIHEQYF.

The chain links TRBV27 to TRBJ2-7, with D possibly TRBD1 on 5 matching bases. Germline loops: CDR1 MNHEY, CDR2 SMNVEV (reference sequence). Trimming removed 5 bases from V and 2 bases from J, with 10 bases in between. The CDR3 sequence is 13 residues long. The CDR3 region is CASSKKGPYEQYF. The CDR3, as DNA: TGTGCCAGCAGTAAAAAGGGGCCCTACGAGCAGTACTTC.

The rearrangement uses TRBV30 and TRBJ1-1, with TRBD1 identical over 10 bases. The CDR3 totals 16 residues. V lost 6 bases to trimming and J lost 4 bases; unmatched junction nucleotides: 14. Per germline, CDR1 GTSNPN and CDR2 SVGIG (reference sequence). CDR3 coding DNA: TGTGCCTGCTACGGGACAGGGGCGCGGAGTAGCACTGAAGCTTTCTTT. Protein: CACYGTGARSSTEAFF.

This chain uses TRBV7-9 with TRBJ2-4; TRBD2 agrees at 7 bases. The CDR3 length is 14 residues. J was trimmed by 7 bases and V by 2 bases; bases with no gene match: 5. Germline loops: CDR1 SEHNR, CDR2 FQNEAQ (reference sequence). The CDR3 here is CASSLFQGGNIQYF. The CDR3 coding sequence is TGTGCCAGCAGCTTATTTCAGGGAGGGAACATTCAGTACTTC.

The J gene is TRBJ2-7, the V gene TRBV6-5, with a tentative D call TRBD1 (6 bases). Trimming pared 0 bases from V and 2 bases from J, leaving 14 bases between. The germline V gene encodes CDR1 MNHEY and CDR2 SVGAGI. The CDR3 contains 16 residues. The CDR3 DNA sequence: TGTGCCAGCAGTTACTCGATGGGGGCCCAGACCTACGAGCAGTACTTC. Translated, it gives CASSYSMGAQTYEQYF.

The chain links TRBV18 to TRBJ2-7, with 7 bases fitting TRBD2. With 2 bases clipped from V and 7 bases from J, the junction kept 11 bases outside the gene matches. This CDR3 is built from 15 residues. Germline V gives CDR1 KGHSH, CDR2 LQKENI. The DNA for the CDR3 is TGTGCCAGCTCACCAGGGGGAGGGACCCTAGCGGAGCAGTACTTC. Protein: CASSPGGGTLAEQYF.

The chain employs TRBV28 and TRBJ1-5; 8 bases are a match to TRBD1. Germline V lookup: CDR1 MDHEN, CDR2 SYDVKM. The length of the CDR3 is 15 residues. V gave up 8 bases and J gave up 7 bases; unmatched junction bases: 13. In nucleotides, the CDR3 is TGTGCCAGCCTTAAAGACAGGGGAGGAGGCCAGCCCCAGCATTTT. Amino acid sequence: CASLKDRGGGQPQHF.

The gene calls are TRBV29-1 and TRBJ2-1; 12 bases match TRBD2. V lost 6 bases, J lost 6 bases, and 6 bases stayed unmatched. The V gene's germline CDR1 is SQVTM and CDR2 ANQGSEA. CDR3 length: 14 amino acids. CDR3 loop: CSVLAGGFINEQFF. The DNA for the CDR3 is TGCAGCGTACTAGCGGGAGGTTTCATCAATGAGCAGTTCTTC.

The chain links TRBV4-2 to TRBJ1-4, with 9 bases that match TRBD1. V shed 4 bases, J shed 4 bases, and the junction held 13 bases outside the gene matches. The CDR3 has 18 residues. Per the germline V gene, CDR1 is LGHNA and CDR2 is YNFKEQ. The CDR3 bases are TGTGCCAGCAGCCGGGGACAGGGAATGGGCGTGGGTAATGAAAAACTGTTTTTT. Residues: CASSRGQGMGVGNEKLFF.

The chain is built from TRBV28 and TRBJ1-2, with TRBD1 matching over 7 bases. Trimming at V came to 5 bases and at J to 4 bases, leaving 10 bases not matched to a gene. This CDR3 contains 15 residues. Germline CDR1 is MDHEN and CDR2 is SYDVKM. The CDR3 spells CASSQQGVGFYGYTF. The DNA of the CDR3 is TGTGCCAGCAGTCAGCAGGGGGTAGGTTTCTATGGCTACACCTTC.

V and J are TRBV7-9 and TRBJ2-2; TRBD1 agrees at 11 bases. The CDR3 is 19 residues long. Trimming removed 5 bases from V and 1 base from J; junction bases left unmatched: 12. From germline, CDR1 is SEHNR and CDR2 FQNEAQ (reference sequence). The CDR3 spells CASSQRGQGARLNTGELFF. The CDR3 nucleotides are TGTGCCAGCAGCCAACGCGGACAGGGGGCGCGATTGAACACCGGGGAGCTGTTTTTT.

CDR3 bases: TGTGCCAGCTCACCACCAGATAGCAACGAGCAGTACTTC. Amino acid sequence: CASSPPDSNEQYF. The chain has TRBV18 and TRBJ2-7, with D unclear. Germline values: CDR1 KGHSH, CDR2 LQKENI. The CDR3 is 13 residues long. The ends were cut back, 0 bases at V and 5 bases at J, with 8 bases in the middle.